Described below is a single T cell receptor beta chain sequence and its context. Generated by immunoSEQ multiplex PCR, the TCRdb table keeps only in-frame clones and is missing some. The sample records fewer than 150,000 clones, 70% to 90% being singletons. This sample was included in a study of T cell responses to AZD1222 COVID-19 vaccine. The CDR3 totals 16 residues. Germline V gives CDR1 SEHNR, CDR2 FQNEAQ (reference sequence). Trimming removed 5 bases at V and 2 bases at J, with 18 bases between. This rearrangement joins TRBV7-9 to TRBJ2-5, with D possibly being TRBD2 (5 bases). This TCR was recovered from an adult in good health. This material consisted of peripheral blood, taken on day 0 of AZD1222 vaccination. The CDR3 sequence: CASSPGIEYEQETQYF. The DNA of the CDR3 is TGTGCCAGCAGCCCGGGGATCGAGTACGAACAAGAGACCCAGTACTTC.